The rows below give T cell receptor beta chains drawn from one sample of a study of response to subunit inactivated influenza vaccine. Using its own MiXCR run on the RT-PCR reads, TCRdb lists one record per CDR3 protein. The table lists 500,000 to 600,000 distinct CDR3 sequences, 11% of them singletons. The sample was also linked to a second study, of T cells expressing NK-cell markers.

Specimen: PBMCs from blood, collected on the day of vaccination. These receptors came from a man aged 45-60 years who received an inactivated influenza vaccine. CDR3s include the opening cysteine and the closing phenylalanine or tryptophan. Fields, in order: V gene, D gene, clone size, J gene, CDR3 protein, CDR3 DNA. D genes are given only for firm matches. A row's size may be missing; if present it is once, few, many or a size class.

v_call: TRBV18
d_call: .
clone_size: few
j_call: TRBJ2-1
cdr3_aa: CASSVDPLYNEQFF
cdr3_nt: TGTGCCAGCTCAGTCGATCCACTCTACAATGAGCAGTTCTTC

v_call: TRBV7-9
d_call: TRBD2
clone_size: few
j_call: TRBJ2-1
cdr3_aa: CASSPTLAGQSYNEQFF
cdr3_nt: TGTGCCAGCAGCCCCACACTAGCGGGCCAGTCCTACAATGAGCAGTTCTTC

v_call: TRBV10-3
d_call: .
clone_size: few
j_call: TRBJ1-6
cdr3_aa: CAIKDEWNNSPLHF
cdr3_nt: TGTGCCATCAAGGACGAGTGGAATAATTCACCCCTCCACTTT

v_call: TRBV6-1
d_call: .
clone_size: .
j_call: TRBJ2-1
cdr3_aa: CASSPGDPYNEQFF
cdr3_nt: TGTGCCAGCAGTCCAGGGGACCCATACAATGAGCAGTTCTTC

v_call: TRBV2
d_call: .
clone_size: few
j_call: TRBJ2-7
cdr3_aa: CASSFRSLFYEQYF
cdr3_nt: TGTGCCAGCAGTTTTAGATCTCTTTTCTACGAGCAGTACTTC

v_call: TRBV30
d_call: .
clone_size: many
j_call: TRBJ2-7
cdr3_aa: CAWIPLLPPYEQYF
cdr3_nt: TGTGCCTGGATACCGCTTCTTCCCCCCTACGAGCAGTACTTC

v_call: TRBV20-1
d_call: TRBD1
clone_size: few
j_call: TRBJ1-2
cdr3_aa: CSARGGTVNYGYTF
cdr3_nt: TGCAGTGCTAGAGGTGGGACAGTCAACTATGGCTACACCTTC

v_call: TRBV3-1
d_call: .
clone_size: few
j_call: TRBJ2-1
cdr3_aa: CASSQEPRAGEQFF
cdr3_nt: TGTGCCAGCAGCCAAGAGCCAAGGGCTGGCGAGCAGTTCTTC

v_call: TRBV29-1
d_call: TRBD2
clone_size: many
j_call: TRBJ2-1
cdr3_aa: CSVEGLAGGPLNEQFF
cdr3_nt: TGCAGCGTCGAAGGACTAGCGGGAGGGCCGTTGAATGAGCAGTTCTTC

v_call: TRBV7-9
d_call: .
clone_size: .
j_call: TRBJ2-7
cdr3_aa: CASRPLAYEQYF
cdr3_nt: TGTGCCAGCCGCCCGCTAGCGTACGAGCAGTACTTC

v_call: TRBV12-3/TRBV12-4
d_call: TRBD2
clone_size: many
j_call: TRBJ2-1
cdr3_aa: CASSKVPSGEQFF
cdr3_nt: TGTGCCAGCAGTAAAGTCCCTAGCGGTGAGCAGTTCTTC

v_call: TRBV29-1
d_call: TRBD1
clone_size: many
j_call: TRBJ2-2
cdr3_aa: CSVDRANTGELFF
cdr3_nt: TGCAGCGTAGACAGGGCTAACACCGGGGAGCTGTTTTTT

v_call: TRBV4-3
d_call: .
clone_size: few
j_call: TRBJ2-1
cdr3_aa: CASSQGQSDNEQFF
cdr3_nt: TGCGCCAGCAGCCAAGGCCAGTCGGACAATGAGCAGTTCTTC

v_call: TRBV2
d_call: TRBD1
clone_size: .
j_call: TRBJ2-3
cdr3_aa: CASSGQGPPADTQYF
cdr3_nt: TGTGCCAGCAGCGGACAGGGGCCACCCGCAGATACGCAGTATTTT

v_call: TRBV7-2
d_call: TRBD1
clone_size: many
j_call: TRBJ1-4
cdr3_aa: CASSIHYTGANEKLFF
cdr3_nt: TGTGCCAGCAGTATCCACTACACAGGGGCTAATGAAAAACTGTTTTTT

v_call: TRBV4-3
d_call: .
clone_size: few
j_call: TRBJ2-2
cdr3_aa: CASSQGRLANTGELFF
cdr3_nt: TGCGCCAGCAGCCAAGGGAGGCTAGCGAACACCGGGGAGCTGTTTTTT

v_call: TRBV6-2/TRBV6-3
d_call: TRBD1
clone_size: few
j_call: TRBJ2-7
cdr3_aa: CASSWRSDRENYEQYF
cdr3_nt: TGTGCCAGCAGTTGGAGATCGGACAGGGAGAACTACGAGCAGTACTTC

v_call: TRBV5-5
d_call: .
clone_size: .
j_call: TRBJ1-6
cdr3_aa: CASSLERSSYNSPLHF
cdr3_nt: TGTGCCAGCAGCTTGGAGAGAAGCTCCTATAATTCACCCCTCCACTTT

v_call: TRBV2
d_call: TRBD1
clone_size: .
j_call: TRBJ2-1
cdr3_aa: CASSEKTGDYNEQFF
cdr3_nt: TGTGCCAGCAGTGAAAAGACAGGGGACTACAATGAGCAGTTCTTC

v_call: TRBV3-1
d_call: TRBD1
clone_size: once
j_call: TRBJ2-1
cdr3_aa: CASSHPDRENEQSF
cdr3_nt: TGTGCCAGCAGCCACCCGGACAGGGAAAATGAGCAGTCCTTC

v_call: TRBV5-1
d_call: .
clone_size: few
j_call: TRBJ2-7
cdr3_aa: CASSLARRQRAYEQYF
cdr3_nt: TGCGCCAGCAGCTTGGCCCGCAGACAGAGAGCCTACGAGCAGTACTTC

v_call: TRBV5-6
d_call: .
clone_size: .
j_call: TRBJ2-7
cdr3_aa: CASSFRLANYEQYF
cdr3_nt: TGTGCCAGCAGCTTTCGACTTGCCAACTACGAGCAGTACTTC